What follows are 16 T cell receptor beta chains derived from one specimen sequenced in a study of GPR56 and killer-like receptors on CD4 memory cells. FACS enrichment separated five CD4+ populations based on killer cell lectin-like receptor and GPR56 expression. TCRdb re-called the reads and shows each CDR3 protein once, DNA omitted. This table lists roughly 2,000 distinct CDR3 sequences. The sample consisted of memory CD4+ T cells from blood. The receptors come from a human donor in good health.

This clonotype is deemed medium-sized by its frequency. The chain joins TRBV15 to TRBJ2-1. The CDR3 length is 16 residues. Germline CDR1 reads LNHNV; CDR2 reads YYDKDF (reference sequence). CDR3 protein: CATSQETGDSGNEQFF.

V and J are TRBV3-1 and TRBJ2-1; the D call from TCRdb, TRBD2, cannot be confirmed without DNA. In germline, CDR1 is LGHDT, CDR2 YNNKEL (reference sequence). The CDR3 has 15 amino acids. The CDR3 loop reads CASRRTSGSYNEQFF.

This clonotype is labeled medium-sized based on frequency. The V and J genes are TRBV6-1 and TRBJ1-5; without DNA, the TCRdb call of TRBD1 cannot be checked. The germline V gene has CDR1 MNHNS and CDR2 SASEGT. The CDR3 totals 17 residues. CDR3 sequence: CASGAVSGGNSNQPQHF.

Its frequency marks this clonotype as medium-sized. J is TRBJ1-1 and V is TRBV19. This CDR3 is 13 amino acids long. Germline assignment: CDR1 LNHDA and CDR2 SQIVND (reference sequence). The CDR3 sequence: CASTHEANTEAFF. Together with reference TRBV19 and TRBJ1-1, the CDR3 gives the full variable domain: DGGITQSPKYLFRKEGQNVTLSCEQNLNHDAMYWYRQDPGQGLRLIYYSQIVNDFQKGDIAEGYSVSREKKESFPLTVTSAQKNPTAFYLCASTHEANTEAFFGQGTRLTVV.

This clonotype is classed as large by frequency. V gene TRBV24-1 combines with J gene TRBJ1-2; TCRdb outputs TRBD1, but without DNA this stays unchecked. The germline V gene encodes CDR1 KGHDR and CDR2 SFDVKD. This CDR3 comprises 13 residues. The CDR3 region is CATSDHGTLGYTF.

The genes are TRBV12-3 or TRBV12-4 and TRBJ1-2. The CDR3 length is 15 residues. The CDR3 is CASSFRTSGNYGYTF.

The CDR3 loop reads CSASRGQGGYEQYF. The gene calls are TRBV20-1 and TRBJ2-7; the TCRdb call, TRBD1, lacks DNA for checking. This CDR3 is 14 amino acids long. Germline CDR1 is DFQATT and CDR2 is SNEGSKA (reference sequence).

CDR3 region: CSARDPVYGYTF. V is TRBV20-1 and J is TRBJ1-2. Germline V gene data show CDR1 as DFQATT and CDR2 as SNEGSKA (reference sequence). The length of the CDR3 is 12 residues.

This rearrangement joins TRBV29-1 to TRBJ2-1; the D call of TRBD2 rests on TCRdb alone, since no DNA is present to check it. The CDR3 covers 11 residues. CDR1 and CDR2 (germline): SQVTM, ANQGSEA. The CDR3 here is CVTPTRNEQFF.

The chain links TRBV6-5 to TRBJ1-5; TCRdb's D call of TRBD1 is untestable without DNA. The germline V gene encodes CDR1 MNHEY and CDR2 SVGAGI. CDR3 size: 13 residues. CDR3: CASGRDSNQPQHF.

The J gene is TRBJ1-5, the V gene TRBV20-1; TCRdb's assignment of TRBD1 cannot be checked, as there is no DNA. The CDR3 sequence is 15 residues long. Germline CDR1 is DFQATT and CDR2 is SNEGSKA (reference sequence). This chain's CDR3 is CSATPRRGNNQPQHF.

Measured by frequency, this clonotype is large. The gene calls are TRBV6-1 and TRBJ1-5; the TCRdb call, TRBD1, lacks DNA for checking. The germline gives CDR1 MNHNS, CDR2 SASEGT. The CDR3 contains 15 residues. The CDR3 region is CASSEAPRERQPQHF.

J is TRBJ2-1 and V is TRBV7-2; TCRdb selects TRBD1, and the lack of DNA leaves this call unchecked. The CDR3 has 14 amino acids. CDR1 and CDR2 (germline): SGHTA, FQGNSA. CDR3: CASSLTLNRNEQFF. Drawing the rest from reference TRBV7-2 and TRBJ2-1, the complete variable domain is GAGVSQSPSNKVTEKGKDVELRCDPISGHTALYWYRQSLGQGLEFLIYFQGNSAPDKSGLPSDRFSAERTGGSVSTLTIQRTQQEDSAVYLCASSLTLNRNEQFFGPGTRLTVL.

The gene calls are TRBV27 and TRBJ2-2; TCRdb names TRBD2, which stays unverified in the absence of DNA. There are 17 residues in the CDR3. Germline V gives CDR1 MNHEY, CDR2 SMNVEV (reference sequence). The chain's CDR3 is CASSPPRARENTGELFF.

The rearrangement uses TRBV15 and TRBJ2-7. The CDR3 has 13 residues. CDR1 is LNHNV, CDR2 YYDKDF, per germline (reference sequence). The CDR3 protein is CATSREGVHEQYF.

This sequence joins TRBV2 and TRBJ1-1; there is no DNA to check the TCRdb D call of TRBD1. The V gene's germline CDR1 is SNHLY and CDR2 FYNNEI. The CDR3 spans 16 residues. CDR3 sequence: CASKGQGRHMNTEAFF.